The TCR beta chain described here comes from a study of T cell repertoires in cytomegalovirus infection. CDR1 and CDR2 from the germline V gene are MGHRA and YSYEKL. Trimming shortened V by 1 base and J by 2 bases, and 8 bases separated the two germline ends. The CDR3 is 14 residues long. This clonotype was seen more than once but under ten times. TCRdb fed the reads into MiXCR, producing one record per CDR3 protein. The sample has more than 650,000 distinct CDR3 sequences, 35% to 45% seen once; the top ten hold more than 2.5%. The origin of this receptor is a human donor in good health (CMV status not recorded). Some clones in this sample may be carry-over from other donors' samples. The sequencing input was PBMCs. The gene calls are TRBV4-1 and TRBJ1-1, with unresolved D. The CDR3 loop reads CASSQVPLNTEAFF. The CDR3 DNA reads TGCGCCAGCAGCCAAGTACCCCTCAACACTGAAGCTTTCTTT.